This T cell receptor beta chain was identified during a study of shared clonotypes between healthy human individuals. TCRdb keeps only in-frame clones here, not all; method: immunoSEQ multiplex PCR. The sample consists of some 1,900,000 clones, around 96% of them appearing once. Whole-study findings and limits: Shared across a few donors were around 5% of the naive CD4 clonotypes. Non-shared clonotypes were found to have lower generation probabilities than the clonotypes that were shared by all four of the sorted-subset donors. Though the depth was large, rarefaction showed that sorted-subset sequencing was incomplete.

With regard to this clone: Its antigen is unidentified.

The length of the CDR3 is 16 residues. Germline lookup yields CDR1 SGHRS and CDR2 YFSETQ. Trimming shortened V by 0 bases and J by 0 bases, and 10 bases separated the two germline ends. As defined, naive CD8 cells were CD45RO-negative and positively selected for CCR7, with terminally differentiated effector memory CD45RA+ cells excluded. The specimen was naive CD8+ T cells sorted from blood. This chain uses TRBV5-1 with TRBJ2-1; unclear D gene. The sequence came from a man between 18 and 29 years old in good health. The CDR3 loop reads CASSLDGRPSYNEQFF. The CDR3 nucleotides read TGCGCCAGCAGCTTGGACGGACGCCCCTCCTACAATGAGCAGTTCTTC.